These 21 T cell receptor beta chains came from one sample sequenced in a study of control samples from healthy donors and cancer patients. Clones were sequenced by immunoSEQ multiplex PCR, and TCRdb holds only the in-frame ones, with some missing. The sample comprises some 11,000 clones, roughly 95% of which are singletons, and roughly a quarter rests with the top ten. Sequences were obtained from PBMCs. Receptors were obtained from a man aged 65 to 85 with head and neck cancer.

This chain joins TRBV18 and TRBJ2-5; D ambiguous. This CDR3 is built from 13 residues. The V gene's germline CDR1 is KGHSH and CDR2 LQKENI. The ends were cut back, 2 bases at V and 5 bases at J, with 9 bases in the middle. The CDR3: CASSPGVQETQYF. In nucleotides, the CDR3 is TGTGCCAGCTCACCAGGGGTTCAGGAGACCCAGTACTTC.

The CDR3 DNA follows: TGTGCCAGTAGGAGACGCGGGAGCTCAGATACGCAGTATTTT. This codes for CASRRRGSSDTQYF. The chain couples TRBV19 to TRBJ2-3; 7 positions agree with TRBD2. J gave up 4 bases and V 6 bases, and 7 bases lay outside the gene matches. The germline V gene encodes CDR1 LNHDA and CDR2 SQIVND (reference sequence). The CDR3 is 14 residues long. The full variable domain, completed using reference TRBV19 and TRBJ2-3, is DGGITQSPKYLFRKEGQNVTLSCEQNLNHDAMYWYRQDPGQGLRLIYYSQIVNDFQKGDIAEGYSVSREKKESFPLTVTSAQKNPTAFYLCASRRRGSSDTQYFGPGTRLTVL.

The chain recombines TRBV6-6 with TRBJ2-7; D is perhaps TRBD1 (6 bases). V was shortened by 8 bases and J by 0 bases, with 14 bases between the two germline ends. Looked up from germline, CDR1 is MNHNY and CDR2 is SVGAGI (reference sequence). The CDR3 is 14 residues long. In DNA, the CDR3 is TGTGCCAGCTACGGACAGACAATCTCCTACGAGCAGTACTTC. Translating gives CASYGQTISYEQYF.

The rearrangement joins TRBV7-9 to TRBJ2-1; D ambiguous. CDR1 and CDR2 from the germline V gene are SEHNR and FQNEAQ (reference sequence). V lost 5 bases and J lost 10, with 18 bases in between. This CDR3 is built from 14 residues. The CDR3 DNA is TGTGCCAGCAGCACAACCCGCCAGGACCCAGAGCAGTTCTTC. Translation: CASSTTRQDPEQFF.

This clone was counted a single time. The J gene is TRBJ1-1, the V gene TRBV10-3; tentatively, D is TRBD1 (5 bases). Per the germline V gene, CDR1 is ENHRY and CDR2 is SYGVKD. The CDR3 totals 14 residues. V lost 6 bases and J lost 0, with 11 bases in between. The CDR3 DNA reads as TGTGCCATCAGCTCAGGGATTTTGAACACTGAAGCTTTCTTT. Translation: CAISSGILNTEAFF.

The chain joins TRBV24-1 to TRBJ2-5, with TRBD2 identical over 7 bases. The trim removed 4 bases at V and 3 bases at J, leaving 1 base unmatched. CDR1 and CDR2 from the germline V gene are KGHDR and SFDVKD. This CDR3 contains 13 residues. In DNA, the CDR3 is TGTGCCACCAGTGAGGGGGGGGAAGAGACCCAGTACTTC. Its protein is CATSEGGEETQYF.

The chain recombines TRBV2 with TRBJ2-7; D may be TRBD1 (5 bases). V shed 8 bases and J shed 7 bases, with 12 bases lying between them. Germline V lookup: CDR1 SNHLY, CDR2 FYNNEI. CDR3 length: 11 residues. The CDR3 DNA reads as TGTGCCAGCCAGGGCCCGAGGGAGCAGTACTTC. Translating it yields CASQGPREQYF.

This chain connects TRBV4-1 to TRBJ2-7; D perhaps matches TRBD2 (6 bases). Deletions cut 1 base from V and 3 bases from J, with 13 bases between. The CDR3 has 15 residues. Germline V CDR1 and CDR2: MGHRA, YSYEKL. CDR3 sequence (DNA): TGCGCCAGCAGCCAAGGAAGCGGGCCGAACTACGAGCAGTACTTC. It codes for CASSQGSGPNYEQYF.

The V and J genes are TRBV9 and TRBJ2-5; TRBD2 aligns across 12 bases. The V and J ends lost 4 bases and 2 bases, in that order; junction bases with no gene match: 6. Germline lookup yields CDR1 SGDLS and CDR2 YYNGEE. The CDR3 has 16 amino acids. The CDR3 loop is CASSTSLAGGQETQYF. CDR3 coding DNA: TGTGCCAGCAGCACCAGCCTAGCGGGGGGGCAAGAGACCCAGTACTTC.

The chain is built from TRBV19 and TRBJ2-1; maybe TRBD1 (6 bases). The germline CDR1 and CDR2 sequences are LNHDA and SQIVND (reference sequence). CDR3 size: 15 residues. The V gene lost 2 bases and the J gene lost 2 bases, with 10 bases spanning the gap. CDR3 loop: CASSISGDPYNEQFF. The CDR3 coding sequence is TGTGCCAGTAGTATATCAGGGGATCCCTACAATGAGCAGTTCTTC.

The rearrangement joins TRBV4-1 to TRBJ2-7; TRBD2 matches at 11 bases. CDR1 is MGHRA, CDR2 YSYEKL, per germline. V was pared by 3 bases and J by 2 bases, with 3 bases of the junction left unmatched. The CDR3 sequence is 15 residues long. CDR3 coding DNA: TGCGCCAGCAGCCAGCAGACTAGCGGGACCTACGAGCAGTACTTC. It codes for CASSQQTSGTYEQYF.

The chain combines TRBV2 with TRBJ1-2, with D unresolved. Germline CDR1 SNHLY, CDR2 FYNNEI. The CDR3 extends over 14 amino acids. V shed 1 base and J shed 4 bases, with 10 bases lying between them. The CDR3 reads CASSEGAASYGYTF. The CDR3, as DNA: TGTGCCAGCAGTGAAGGGGCAGCCAGCTATGGCTACACCTTC.

V usage is TRBV30 and J usage is TRBJ2-2, with D possibly being TRBD2 (6 bases). Germline-derived CDR1 and CDR2 are GTSNPN and SVGIG (reference sequence). Trimming left V 4 bases short and J 6 bases short, with 12 bases between. This CDR3 comprises 13 residues. The CDR3 coding sequence is TGTGCCTGGAATTGGGGGGTGGCCGGGGAGCTGTTTTTT. Its protein product is CAWNWGVAGELFF. Filled out from reference TRBV30 and TRBJ2-2, the complete variable domain reads SQTIHQWPATLVQPVGSPLSLECTVEGTSNPNLYWYRQAAGRGLQLLFYSVGIGQISSEVPQNLSASRPQDRQFILSSKKLLLSDSGFYLCAWNWGVAGELFFGEGSRLTVL.

The chain couples TRBV5-6 to TRBJ2-5; 11 bases align to TRBD2. Germline V gene lookup returns CDR1 SGHDT and CDR2 YYEEEE. There are 19 residues in the CDR3. The V gene end was trimmed by 0 bases and the J gene end by 5 bases; junction bases not matched to a gene: 15. The CDR3 DNA reads TGTGCCAGCAGCTTGGAGGCTAGCGGGGGGCGACTGGGTGGGGAGACCCAGTACTTC. It codes for CASSLEASGGRLGGETQYF.

Here the CDR3 DNA reads TGTGCCAGCAGGGGGGCGCCGACAGGGGATAACTATGGCTACACCTTC. This translates into CASRGAPTGDNYGYTF. The rearrangement joins TRBV2 to TRBJ1-2; 8 nucleotides align to TRBD1. The CDR3 contains 16 residues. Germline CDR1 SNHLY, CDR2 FYNNEI. V was pared by 6 bases and J by 1 base, with 10 bases of the junction left unmatched.

The chain recombines TRBV9 with TRBJ2-5, with no clear D. Germline V gene data show CDR1 as SGDLS and CDR2 as YYNGEE. V lost 3 bases and J 5 bases, leaving 14 bases between the germline ends. The CDR3 has 14 amino acids. The CDR3 is CASSAPQAPETQYF. As DNA, the CDR3 is TGTGCCAGCAGCGCCCCGCAGGCGCCCGAGACCCAGTACTTC.

The genes are TRBV5-1 and TRBJ2-5; 8 bases align to TRBD2. This CDR3 contains 15 residues. Germline V CDR1 and CDR2: SGHRS, YFSETQ. The junction had 9 bases not matched to a gene; V was cut back by 4 bases and J by 4 bases. CDR3 in amino acids: CASSPMAGGLETQYF. As DNA, the CDR3 is TGCGCCAGCAGCCCAATGGCGGGGGGCCTAGAGACCCAGTACTTC.

The V gene is TRBV29-1, the J gene TRBJ2-7; 13 bases fit TRBD2. The CDR3 consists of 15 residues. In germline, CDR1 is SQVTM, CDR2 ANQGSEA. With V trimmed by 4 bases and J by 5 bases, 8 bases remained unmatched. CDR3 protein: CSVAKRLAGGHEQYF. Here the CDR3 DNA reads TGCAGCGTTGCTAAGAGACTAGCGGGAGGTCACGAGCAGTACTTC.

The V gene is TRBV24-1, the J gene TRBJ1-5, with D tentatively TRBD1 (5 bases). The germline V and J ends were trimmed by 3 bases and 6 bases, with 17 bases remaining between them. Germline CDR1 reads KGHDR; CDR2 reads SFDVKD. The CDR3 extends over 16 amino acids. The CDR3 reads CATSDGLGGESQPQHF. The CDR3 DNA sequence: TGTGCCACCAGTGATGGTCTGGGGGGAGAAAGTCAGCCCCAGCATTTT.

The V call is TRBV5-1, the J call TRBJ2-5, with 10 bases fitting TRBD1. Per the germline V gene, CDR1 is SGHRS and CDR2 is YFSETQ. CDR3 length: 15 residues. After removal of 2 bases from V and 4 bases from J, the junction contained 5 bases not matched to a gene. The CDR3 DNA reads TGCGCCAGCAGCTTTCCCGGGACAGGGGTAGAGACCCAGTACTTC. Its protein product is CASSFPGTGVETQYF.

The chain carries TRBV6-5 and TRBJ2-4; D may match TRBD1 or TRBD2 (5 bases each). The CDR3 has 15 amino acids. CDR1 MNHEY and CDR2 SVGAGI come from the germline V gene. Trimming removed 6 bases from V and 0 bases from J, with 12 bases in between. CDR3 protein: CASSTGALAKNIQYF. For the CDR3, the DNA is TGTGCCAGCAGCACCGGGGCACTAGCCAAAAACATTCAGTACTTC.